The 21 T cell receptor beta chains below all came from one sample that was sequenced in a study of breast tumors, draining lymph nodes, adjacent tissues. TCRdb ran MiXCR on the multiplex PCR reads and lists one entry per CDR3 protein. The sample lists 150,000 to 250,000 distinct CDR3 sequences; roughly 29% were seen once. Samples came from axillary lymph nodes draining the breast cancer. Input material: axillary lymph node tissue. The receptor set was obtained from a female donor with breast cancer. Some clones in this sample may be carry-over from other donors' samples.

Regarding this clonotype: One base away lies a much larger clone, so this may be a sequencing read error. The CDR3: CTWSYGTGSSYGYTF. CDR3 nucleotide sequence: TGTACCTGGAGTTATGGGACAGGGTCCTCCTATGGCTACACCTTC. The V call is TRBV30, the J call TRBJ1-2; 9 bases agree with TRBD1. Germline CDR1 reads GTSNPN; CDR2 reads SVGIG (reference sequence). CDR3 length equals 15 residues.

In regard to this clonotype: Since a much larger clone is just one base distant, this may be a read error. The gene calls are TRBV4-1 and TRBJ2-1; D not certain. The CDR3 loop spans 17 amino acids. Per the germline V gene, CDR1 is MGHRA and CDR2 is YSYEKL. V was clipped by 0 bases and J by 7 bases, with 19 bases between them. The CDR3 region is CASSQEADLVGKNEQFF. CDR3 in DNA: TGCGCCAGCAGCCAAGAGGCCGATCTAGTGGGTAAGAATGAGCAGTTCTTC.

Ten or more counts support this clonotype. The V gene is TRBV7-8, the J gene TRBJ2-3, with 9 bases matching TRBD2. Trimming took 3 bases from V and 1 from J; bases not matched to a gene: 11. Germline V gives CDR1 SGHVS, CDR2 FQNEAQ. The CDR3 runs to 18 residues. The CDR3 DNA reads TGTGCCAGCAGCTTCGCGAATAGCGGGGGCACCCGCACAGATACGCAGTATTTT. Protein sequence: CASSFANSGGTRTDTQYF.

The V gene is TRBV20-1, the J gene TRBJ2-1, with 10 positions matching TRBD2. The CDR3 covers 14 residues. Looked up from germline, CDR1 is DFQATT and CDR2 is SNEGSKA (reference sequence). V was clipped by 7 bases and J by 7 bases; unmatched bases: 10. This chain's CDR3 is CSGRGASGSNEQFF. The CDR3 nucleotides read TGCAGTGGAAGGGGGGCTAGCGGGAGTAATGAGCAGTTCTTC.

This clonotype was seen many times. This chain links TRBV2 with TRBJ2-3; 15 bases are shared with TRBD2. Germline loops: CDR1 SNHLY, CDR2 FYNNEI. The J segment lost 2 bases and the V segment lost 4 bases, leaving 1 base of the junction unmatched. The CDR3 has 16 amino acids. CDR3 DNA: TGTGCCAGCAGTGGGACTAGCGGGGGGGCCACAGATACGCAGTATTTT. Translation gives CASSGTSGGATDTQYF.

This clonotype was observed a handful of times. A much bigger clone sits one base away, suggesting this may be a read error. The J gene is TRBJ1-2, the V gene TRBV9; TRBD1 agrees at 12 bases. Germline V lookup: CDR1 SGDLS, CDR2 YYNGEE. Trimming cost V 4 bases and J 10 bases; bases outside gene matches: 14. The CDR3 loop spans 16 amino acids. In nucleotides, the CDR3 is TGTGCCAGCAGCATCGCCGGGACAGGGGGCTATGGTGCCTACACCTTC. Translated: CASSIAGTGGYGAYTF.

The table lists this clonotype with many counts. The V call is TRBV12-3 or TRBV12-4, the J call TRBJ1-3; tentatively, D is TRBD1 (5 bases). The germline V and J ends were trimmed by 5 bases and 2 bases, with 10 bases remaining between them. The CDR3 runs to 14 residues. CDR3: CASSERGTGNTIYF. The CDR3 nucleotides are TGTGCCAGCAGTGAGAGGGGTACTGGAAACACCATATATTTT.

There are many counts of this clonotype. The chain links TRBV5-5 to TRBJ2-2; D may be TRBD1 (5 bases). With 2 bases removed from V and 3 bases from J, the gap between germline ends came to 17 bases. This CDR3 region has 17 residues. Germline CDR1 SGHKS, CDR2 YYEKEE (reference sequence). For the CDR3, the DNA is TGTGCCAGCAGCTTCAAGAAGTTTGGACAAGACACCGGGGAGCTGTTTTTT. This gives the protein CASSFKKFGQDTGELFF.

This clonotype appeared once. V gene TRBV5-1 combines with J gene TRBJ1-4, with a possible D match to TRBD1 (6 bases). The V end was cut by 2 bases, the J end by 7 bases, with 12 bases between. The CDR3 has 14 amino acids. Germline lookup yields CDR1 SGHRS and CDR2 YFSETQ. CDR3 bases: TGCGCCAGCAGCTTACAGGGAATTCCTGAAAAACTGTTTTTT. It encodes CASSLQGIPEKLFF.

The genes are TRBV5-4 and TRBJ2-1, with TRBD2 as a possible D gene (6 bases). With 3 bases removed from V and 4 bases from J, the gap between germline ends came to 17 bases. The CDR3 contains 16 residues. Germline assignment: CDR1 SGHNT and CDR2 YYREEE (reference sequence). Written as DNA, the CDR3 is TGTGCCAGCAGCTCCTCTGGACCAGCGGGTTACAATGAGCAGTTCTTC. This codes for CASSSSGPAGYNEQFF.

The CDR3 DNA sequence: TGTGCCAGCAGCAAGGACGGGGAGCTGTTTTTT. Protein: CASSKDGELFF. This rearrangement joins TRBV7-8 to TRBJ2-2, with D unclear. The ends were cut back, 5 bases at V and 7 bases at J, with 5 bases in the middle. The CDR3 loop spans 11 amino acids. From germline, CDR1 is SGHVS and CDR2 FQNEAQ. The whole variable domain, filled in from reference TRBV7-8 and TRBJ2-2, reads GAGVSQSPRYKVAKRGQDVALRCDPISGHVSLFWYQQALGQGPEFLTYFQNEAQLDKSGLPSDRFFAERPEGSVSTLKIQRTQQEDSAVYLCASSKDGELFFGEGSRLTVL.

This clonotype was counted a few times. This chain joins TRBV6-5 and TRBJ2-7; 8 bases map to TRBD2. Germline V lookup: CDR1 MNHEY, CDR2 SVGAGI. The CDR3 runs 15 residues. The V gene end was trimmed by 5 bases and the J gene end by 5 bases; junction bases not matched to a gene: 11. Here the CDR3 DNA reads TGTGCCAGCAGTCACCTTGGACTAGCTTTCCACGAGCAGTACTTC. Translating gives CASSHLGLAFHEQYF.

This clonotype turned up a few times. This may be a read error: a much more frequent sequence differs by one nucleotide. The chain recombines TRBV9 with TRBJ2-1, with a possible D match to TRBD1 (7 bases). This CDR3 comprises 15 residues. Germline CDR1 reads SGDLS; CDR2 reads YYNGEE. This CDR3 reads CASSVGGQTPREPFF. The CDR3 DNA reads as TGTGCCAGCAGCGTCGGGGGACAGACCCCACGGGAGCCGTTCTTC.

With regard to this clonotype: Given a much more abundant clone one base away, this may be a read error. The rearrangement links TRBV6-2 or TRBV6-3 to TRBJ2-5; 9 bases line up with TRBD1. Trimming cost V 5 bases and J 5 bases; bases outside gene matches: 6. Germline V lookup: CDR1 MNHEY, CDR2 SVGEGT. This CDR3 region has 14 residues. CDR3 protein: CASSHRGHGETQYF. CDR3 nucleotide sequence: TGTGCCAGCAGTCACAGGGGGCACGGGGAGACCCAGTACTTC.

This clonotype was recorded at least ten times. V and J are TRBV12-3 or TRBV12-4 and TRBJ1-6, with D possibly matching TRBD1 (6 bases). This CDR3 region has 14 residues. Trimming stripped 7 bases from V and 9 bases from J, with 16 bases between. The CDR3 DNA follows: TGTGCCAGCACAGGGGATGAATTGGGTTCACCCCTCCACTTT. This encodes CASTGDELGSPLHF.

This clonotype was detected only a few times. The chain carries TRBV11-1 and TRBJ2-4; either TRBD1 or TRBD2 may supply D (6 bases each). V lost 5 bases and J 16 bases, leaving 24 bases between the germline ends. The germline gives CDR1 SGHAT, CDR2 FQDESV (reference sequence). The CDR3 runs to 14 residues. The CDR3 here is CASSAGHSKDFAYF. DNA of the CDR3: TGTGCCAGCAGCGCGGGACACTCTAAGGATTTCGCCTACTTC. The whole variable domain, remainder taken from reference TRBV11-1 and TRBJ2-4, is EAEVAQSPRYKITEKSQAVAFWCDPISGHATLYWYRQILGQGPELLVQFQDESVVDDSQLPKDRFSAERLKGVDSTLKIQPAELGDSAMYLCASSAGHSKDFAYFGAGTRLSVL.

This clonotype was detected many times. The V gene is TRBV30, the J gene TRBJ1-6, with a weak D call TRBD1 (5 bases). V was shortened by 0 bases and J by 7 bases, with 13 bases between the two germline ends. The CDR3 spans 15 residues. Germline lookup yields CDR1 GTSNPN and CDR2 SVGIG (reference sequence). The CDR3 is CAWSVPGGVNSPLHF. The CDR3 bases are TGTGCCTGGAGTGTACCGGGGGGGGTAAATTCACCCCTCCACTTT. The full variable domain, rest sourced from reference TRBV30 and TRBJ1-6, is SQTIHQWPATLVQPVGSPLSLECTVEGTSNPNLYWYRQAAGRGLQLLFYSVGIGQISSEVPQNLSASRPQDRQFILSSKKLLLSDSGFYLCAWSVPGGVNSPLHFGNGTRLTVT.

This clonotype appeared a few times. V is TRBV28 and J is TRBJ2-6; 7 bases fit TRBD1. Germline-derived CDR1 and CDR2 are MDHEN and SYDVKM. V trimming: 6 bases; J trimming: 0 bases; junction bases outside the gene matches: 8. The CDR3 runs to 17 residues. The CDR3 nucleotides read TGTGCCAGCAGGTCACCGGGACAGAGCTCTGGGGCCAACGTCCTGACTTTC. It encodes CASRSPGQSSGANVLTF. The complete variable domain, with remaining parts taken from reference TRBV28 and TRBJ2-6, reads DVKVTQSSRYLVKRTGEKVFLECVQDMDHENMFWYRQDPGLGLRLIYFSYDVKMKEKGDIPEGYSVSREKKERFSLILESASTNQTSMYLCASRSPGQSSGANVLTFGAGSRLTVL.

This clonotype was observed at least ten times. The CDR3 loop reads CAISEQGAGSPLHF. DNA for the CDR3: TGTGCCATCAGTGAACAGGGTGCGGGGTCACCCCTCCACTTT. The chain couples TRBV10-3 to TRBJ1-6, with D maybe TRBD1 (6 bases). The germline V gene has CDR1 ENHRY and CDR2 SYGVKD. Trimming removed 3 bases from V and 10 bases from J, with 13 bases in between. This CDR3 has 14 amino acids.

This clonotype was seen a single time. The rearrangement links TRBV2 to TRBJ2-5; D is tentatively TRBD1 or TRBD2 (7 bases each). The CDR3 consists of 14 residues. The germline V gene has CDR1 SNHLY and CDR2 FYNNEI. V gave up 6 bases and J gave up 2 bases, with 13 bases separating them. CDR3 sequence reads: CASSPGGEQETQYF. CDR3 DNA sequence: TGTGCCAGCAGCCCAGGGGGGGAGCAAGAGACCCAGTACTTC.

Note on this clonotype: This may be a read error, as it is one base from a much larger clone. CDR3 in amino acids: CAGSLNPGWSDTQYF. In nucleotides, the CDR3 is TGTGCCGGCAGCTTAAACCCAGGGTGGTCAGATACGCAGTATTTT. This chain uses TRBV11-2 with TRBJ2-3; possibly TRBD1 for D (5 bases). This CDR3 contains 15 residues. Germline values: CDR1 SGHAT, CDR2 FQNNGV.